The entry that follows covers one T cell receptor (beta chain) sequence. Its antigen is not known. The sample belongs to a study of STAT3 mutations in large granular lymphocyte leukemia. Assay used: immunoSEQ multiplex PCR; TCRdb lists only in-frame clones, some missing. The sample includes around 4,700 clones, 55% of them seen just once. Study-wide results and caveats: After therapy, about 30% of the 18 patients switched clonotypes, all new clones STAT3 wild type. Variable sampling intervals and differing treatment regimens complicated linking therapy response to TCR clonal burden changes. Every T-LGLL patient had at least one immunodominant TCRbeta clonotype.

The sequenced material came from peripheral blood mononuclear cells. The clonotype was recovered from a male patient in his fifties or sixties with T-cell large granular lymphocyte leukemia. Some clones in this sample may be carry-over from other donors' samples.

The CDR3 here is CASSPGARPNANTEAFF. The CDR3 bases are TGTGCCAGCTCCCCCGGGGCCCGTCCCAATGCGAACACTGAAGCTTTCTTT. V and J are TRBV18 and TRBJ1-1, with D tentatively TRBD1 (5 bases). Germline CDR1 and CDR2: KGHSH and LQKENI. The CDR3 extends over 17 amino acids. Between the trimmed V and J ends, which lost 6 bases and 1 base, there was a span of 21 bases. Combining the CDR3 with reference TRBV18 and TRBJ1-1 gives the whole variable domain NAGVMQNPRHLVRRRGQEARLRCSPMKGHSHVYWYRQLPEEGLKFMVYLQKENIIDESGMPKERFSAEFPKEGPSILRIQQVVRGDSAAYFCASSPGARPNANTEAFFGQGTRLTVV.